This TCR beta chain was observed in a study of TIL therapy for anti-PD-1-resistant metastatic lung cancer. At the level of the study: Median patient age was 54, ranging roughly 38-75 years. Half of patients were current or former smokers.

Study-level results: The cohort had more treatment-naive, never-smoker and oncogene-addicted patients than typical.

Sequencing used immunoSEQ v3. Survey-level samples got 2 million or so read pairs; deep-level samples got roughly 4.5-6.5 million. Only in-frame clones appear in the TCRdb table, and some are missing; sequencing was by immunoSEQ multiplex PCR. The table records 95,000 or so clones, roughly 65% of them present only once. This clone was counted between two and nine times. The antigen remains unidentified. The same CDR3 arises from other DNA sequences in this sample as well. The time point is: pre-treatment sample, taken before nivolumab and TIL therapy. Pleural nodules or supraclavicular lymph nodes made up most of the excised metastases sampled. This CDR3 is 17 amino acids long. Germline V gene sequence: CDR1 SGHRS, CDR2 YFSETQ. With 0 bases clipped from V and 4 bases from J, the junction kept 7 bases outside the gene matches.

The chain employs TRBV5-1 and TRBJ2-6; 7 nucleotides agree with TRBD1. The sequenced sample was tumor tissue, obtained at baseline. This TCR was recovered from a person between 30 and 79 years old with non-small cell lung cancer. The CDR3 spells CASSLGLTGSGANVLTF. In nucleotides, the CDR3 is TGCGCCAGCAGCTTGGGTTTGACAGGGTCGGGGGCCAACGTCCTGACTTTC.